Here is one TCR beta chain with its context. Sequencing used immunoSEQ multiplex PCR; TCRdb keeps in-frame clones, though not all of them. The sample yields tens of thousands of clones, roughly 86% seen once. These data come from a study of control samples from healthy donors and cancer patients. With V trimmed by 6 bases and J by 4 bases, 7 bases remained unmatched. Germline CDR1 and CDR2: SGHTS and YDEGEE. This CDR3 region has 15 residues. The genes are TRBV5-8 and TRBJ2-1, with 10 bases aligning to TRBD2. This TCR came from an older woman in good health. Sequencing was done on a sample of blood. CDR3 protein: CASTPAGGRYNEQFF. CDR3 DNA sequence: TGTGCCAGCACCCCAGCGGGAGGGCGTTACAATGAGCAGTTCTTC. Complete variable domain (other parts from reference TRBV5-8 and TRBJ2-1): EAGVTQSPTHLIKTRGQQATLRCSPISGHTSVYWYQQALGLGLQFLLWYDEGEERNRGNFPPRFSGRQFPNYSSELNVNALELEDSALYLCASTPAGGRYNEQFFGPGTRLTVL.